Each of the 15 T cell receptor beta chains below was sequenced from the same sample in a study of T cells in Graves' hyperthyroidism and ophthalmopathy. RNA transcripts provided the source from which TCR beta CDR3 regions were amplified. Carried out on the TCR CDR3, a first-round RT-PCR used the HTBI primer set. TCRdb passed the multiplex PCR reads through MiXCR, listing each CDR3 protein once. The table shows about 520,000 distinct CDR3 sequences, with 24% occurring only once. Sequenced input: blood. The receptors were sampled from a woman aged 25 to 39 with Graves' ophthalmopathy.

The chain joins TRBV20-1 to TRBJ2-7; 14 nucleotides align to TRBD2. The germline gives CDR1 DFQATT, CDR2 SNEGSKA (reference sequence). V trimming: 0 bases; J trimming: 0 bases; junction bases outside the gene matches: 4. The CDR3 loop spans 17 amino acids. CDR3 coding DNA: TGCAGTGCTAGAGATCCGGGACTAGCGGGAGACTCCTACGAGCAGTACTTC. This encodes CSARDPGLAGDSYEQYF.

This clonotype was seen just once. The chain is built from TRBV10-3 and TRBJ2-7; TRBD2 might be the D (6 bases). Per the germline V gene, CDR1 is ENHRY and CDR2 is SYGVKD. This CDR3 is 15 amino acids long. Trimming cost V 4 bases and J 0 bases, with 13 bases left between them. For the CDR3, the DNA is TGTGCCATCAGTGGGGGACTGCTGAGCTCCTACGAGCAGTACTTC. The encoded protein is CAISGGLLSSYEQYF.

This clonotype was seen a handful of times. V usage is TRBV6-5 and J usage is TRBJ2-7, with 9 bases fitting TRBD1. Germline V CDR1 and CDR2: MNHEY, SVGAGI. This CDR3 comprises 14 residues. J lost 5 bases, V lost 2 bases, and 4 bases had no gene match. CDR3: CASSYGWTGDEQYF. For the CDR3, the DNA is TGTGCCAGCAGTTACGGTTGGACAGGGGACGAGCAGTACTTC.

The V gene is TRBV11-2, the J gene TRBJ1-2; 9 bases align to TRBD1. This CDR3 comprises 13 residues. V trimming: 2 bases; J trimming: 8 bases; junction bases outside the gene matches: 3. Per the germline V gene, CDR1 is SGHAT and CDR2 is FQNNGV. CDR3 bases: TGTGCCAGCAGCTTATACAGGGGGCAAGGCTACACCTTC. The encoded protein is CASSLYRGQGYTF.

This clonotype was seen at least ten times. The chain joins TRBV19 to TRBJ2-2; the match to TRBD1 covers 11 bases. Germline CDR1 reads LNHDA; CDR2 reads SQIVND (reference sequence). The CDR3 is 17 residues long. J was trimmed by 3 bases and V by 3 bases; bases with no gene match: 6. The CDR3: CASSIVGTGGDTGELFF. CDR3 in DNA: TGTGCCAGTAGTATCGTCGGGACAGGGGGAGACACCGGGGAGCTGTTTTTT.

The chain is built from TRBV6-2 or TRBV6-3 and TRBJ2-7, with D unclear. V lost 2 bases to trimming and J lost 0 bases, with 11 bases between them. Germline V gene data show CDR1 as MNHEY and CDR2 as SVGEGT. The CDR3 is 15 amino acids. CDR3 bases: TGTGCCAGCAGTTACGCAGCTTTTTTCTCCTACGAGCAGTACTTC. This encodes CASSYAAFFSYEQYF.

Only a few counts were recorded for this clonotype. This chain uses TRBV20-1 with TRBJ2-5; a possible D gene is TRBD2 (5 bases). This CDR3 has 14 amino acids. Per the germline V gene, CDR1 is DFQATT and CDR2 is SNEGSKA (reference sequence). V lost 0 bases and J lost 5, with 13 bases in between. This chain's CDR3 is CSARDRWERETQYF. The DNA for the CDR3 is TGCAGTGCTAGAGATCGGTGGGAGAGGGAGACCCAGTACTTC.

This clonotype was counted ten times or more. The chain is built from TRBV12-3 or TRBV12-4 and TRBJ2-5; the D is unclear. This CDR3 has 14 residues. V was shortened by 7 bases and J by 0 bases, with 12 bases between the two germline ends. CDR3 nucleotides: TGTGCCAGCACTAGGCCCGGATACCAAGAGACCCAGTACTTC. As protein: CASTRPGYQETQYF.

This clonotype appeared many times. Relative to the germline gene, one junction end is altered; a read error may explain this. The chain couples TRBV28 to TRBJ2-5; D is possibly TRBD2 (7 bases). The CDR3 contains 14 residues. Germline V gene sequence: CDR1 MDHEN, CDR2 SYDVKM. The CDR3 DNA sequence: TGTGCCAGCACTTTACCGGGGGGCGGGAAGACCCAGTACTTC. Translated, it gives CASTLPGGGKTQYF.

This clonotype was seen many times. The genes are TRBV28 and TRBJ1-2; no definite D call. The CDR3 extends over 14 amino acids. V was trimmed by 6 bases and J by 6 bases, leaving 17 bases between them. Germline CDR1 and CDR2: MDHEN and SYDVKM. In DNA form, the CDR3 reads TGTGCCAGCAGGCCGGGTTCCACCTTCAATGGCTACACCTTC. Translating gives CASRPGSTFNGYTF.

Worth noting for this clonotype: Sequence at one end of the junction differs from germline and may be a read error. The chain couples TRBV2 to TRBJ1-5; D unresolved. The germline gives CDR1 SNHLY, CDR2 FYNNEI. The CDR3 has 13 amino acids. The DNA of the CDR3 is TGTGCCAGCATGGCCCAGTACTATCAGCCGCAGCATTTT. It specifies CASMAQYYQPQHF.

In its sample, this clonotype was seen many times. This sequence joins TRBV15 and TRBJ2-7; D is possibly TRBD1 (6 bases). Trimming pared 4 bases from V and 3 bases from J, leaving 13 bases between. Germline values: CDR1 LNHNV, CDR2 YYDKDF (reference sequence). There are 14 residues in the CDR3. The CDR3 region is CATSKDSKNYEQYF. CDR3 coding DNA: TGTGCCACCAGCAAGGACAGCAAAAACTACGAGCAGTACTTC.

The table lists this clonotype with many counts. CDR3 residues: CASSEARRGGYEQYF. CDR3 DNA: TGTGCCAGCAGTGAAGCGCGTCGGGGAGGCTACGAGCAGTACTTC. The chain employs TRBV6-1 and TRBJ2-7; D is possibly TRBD2 (6 bases). The ends were cut back, 0 bases at V and 3 bases at J, with 12 bases in the middle. The CDR3 covers 15 residues. CDR1 and CDR2 (germline): MNHNS, SASEGT.

The chain has TRBV6-2 or TRBV6-3 and TRBJ1-1; unclear D gene. Between the trimmed V and J ends, which lost 6 bases and 1 base, there was a span of 15 bases. This CDR3 comprises 15 residues. The germline CDR1 and CDR2 sequences are MNHEY and SVGEGT. CDR3: CASRPRHWENTEAFF. In DNA, the CDR3 is TGTGCCAGCAGACCTCGGCATTGGGAGAACACTGAAGCTTTCTTT.

Ten or more counts support this clonotype. The chain couples TRBV2 to TRBJ2-2; D unclear. The CDR3 has 17 amino acids. From germline, CDR1 is SNHLY and CDR2 FYNNEI. V lost 2 bases and J 7 bases, leaving 20 bases between the germline ends. Here the CDR3 reads CASSESPNGPQIGELFF. CDR3 DNA sequence: TGTGCCAGCAGTGAATCACCAAACGGACCCCAAATCGGGGAGCTGTTTTTT.